The entry below describes one TCR beta chain. The data were taken from a study of blood T cell repertoires in COVID-19. Study at large: The cDNA or gDNA used as material had been derived from T cells, B-cell-depleted T cells, or PBMCs.

The CDR3 sequence is 19 residues long. Unmatched junction bases numbered 14, after V lost 6 bases and J lost 2 bases. Germline CDR1 LNHDA, CDR2 SQIVND (reference sequence). Data came from immunoSEQ multiplex PCR; TCRdb stores just in-frame clones and leaves some out. Here the sample spans some 71,000 clones, roughly 86% being singletons. This receptor was identified in a woman in her seventies with acute or convalescent COVID-19. Sequenced input: peripheral blood. V usage is TRBV19 and J usage is TRBJ1-5; 12 nucleotides line up with TRBD1. CDR3 loop: CASRRRVGQGAGGNQPQHF. CDR3 coding DNA: TGTGCCAGTAGACGACGGGTGGGACAGGGGGCCGGTGGCAATCAGCCCCAGCATTTT. Using reference TRBV19 and TRBJ1-5 for the parts outside the CDR3, the full variable domain is DGGITQSPKYLFRKEGQNVTLSCEQNLNHDAMYWYRQDPGQGLRLIYYSQIVNDFQKGDIAEGYSVSREKKESFPLTVTSAQKNPTAFYLCASRRRVGQGAGGNQPQHFGDGTRLSIL.